This T cell receptor beta chain was recorded in a study of identical twins. This clonotype was observed at least ten times. There are 15 residues in the CDR3. J was trimmed by 6 bases and V by 6 bases; bases with no gene match: 11. TCRdb independently ran MiXCR on the 5' RACE reads; one entry per CDR3 protein. There are hundreds of thousands of distinct CDR3 sequences in the sample; around 6.6% occur only once, and roughly 3.7% lies in the top ten. These sequences were also reported in another study, on yellow fever vaccine responses in identical twins.

V gene TRBV12-3 or TRBV12-4 combines with J gene TRBJ2-1, with TRBD2 matching 7 bases. The clonotype originates from a woman younger than 30 in good health. Sequencing was performed on memory (CD45RO+) T cells sorted from blood. The CDR3 DNA reads as TGTGCCAGCAGCGCATCCGGGACTAAAGCCAATGAGCAGTTCTTC. This translates into CASSASGTKANEQFF.